Sequencing of this T cell receptor (beta chain) was carried out in a study of blood T cell repertoires in COVID-19. Study-level information: Acute and convalescent COVID-19 samples came from the United States, Italy and Spain. In each case, the material was cDNA or gDNA derived from T cells, B-cell-depleted T cells, or PBMCs.

The CDR3 loop spans 15 amino acids. From germline, CDR1 is SEHNR and CDR2 FQNEAQ (reference sequence). Trimming cost V 3 bases and J 4 bases, with 16 bases left between them. As handled by the study authors: Cell counts per sample came from amplifying reference gene primers. Clones were read by immunoSEQ multiplex PCR, and TCRdb kept only the in-frame ones, dropping some. The V and J calls and the clone size are those of that table, but D and trimming were determined from the DNA. The sample lists over 110,000 clones, roughly 88% seen once, with 28% in the top ten. The chain couples TRBV7-9 to TRBJ2-7; D is possibly TRBD1 (6 bases). The sequenced sample was peripheral blood. This TCR was sampled from a human donor in a cohort sampled during active COVID-19. The DNA for the CDR3 is TGTGCCAGCAGCTTCGGAACCGGGACACCGTACGAGCAGTACTTC. Protein sequence: CASSFGTGTPYEQYF.